This paragraph reports one TCR beta chain. Its antigen is not identified. This specimen belongs to a study of beta chain features in type 1 diabetes. Expressed TCRB transcripts were sequenced after all isolated RNA was converted to cDNA. Sequencing used immunoSEQ multiplex PCR; TCRdb keeps in-frame clones, though not all of them. The sample consists of roughly 350,000 clones, around 10% of them appearing once. Study-wide findings and caveats: When Type 1 diabetes patients were examined, their TCRB CDR3s proved moderately but significantly shorter in all four CD4+ subsets. Patients with type 1 diabetes showed fewer VDJ junction insertions and more deletions.

J gave up 9 bases and V 5 bases, and 4 bases lay outside the gene matches. Germline V gene data show CDR1 as SGHVS and CDR2 as FQNEAQ. CDR3 size: 14 residues. The clonotype was recovered from a man between 25 and 39 years old with type 1 diabetes. The sample comprised central memory CD4+ T cells from blood. The chain combines TRBV7-8 with TRBJ2-1; TRBD2 agrees at 13 bases. In nucleotides, the CDR3 is TGTGCCAGCAGCACCGGGACTAGCGGGACTGAGCAGTTCTTC. Translation gives CASSTGTSGTEQFF.